This is a list of T cell receptor beta chains from one sample in a study of T cell clones after liver transplantation. The data were produced by immunoSEQ multiplex PCR, yet TCRdb's version contains in-frame clones alone and is incomplete. Of around 110,000 clones listed, 90% are singletons. This material consisted of CD4+ T cells from blood, taken 12 months after liver transplant. These TCRs come from a human patient who received a liver transplant. Some T cells here may be from the graft donor. The CDR3 runs from the conserved cysteine through the conserved F or W. The D gene is left open where the match is weak. Clone size is shown for a subset of rows, as once, few, many or a class of expanded clone.

j_call d_call clone_size v_call cdr3_nt cdr3_aa
TRBJ2-7 TRBD1 . TRBV19 TGTGCCAGTAGTACGTTGCTGGGACAGAGTTACGAGCAGTACTTC CASSTLLGQSYEQYF
TRBJ2-5 TRBD2 . TRBV19 TGTGCCAGTAGTGTCACTAGCGGGAGGCCCCAAGAGACCCAGTACTTC CASSVTSGRPQETQYF
TRBJ1-1 TRBD1 . TRBV25-1 TGTGCCAGCAGTGAGGGACAGCTCTCTTCGGGGTATGCAGCTTTCTTT CASSEGQLSSGYAAFF
TRBJ1-1 . . TRBV5-4 TGTGCCAGCAGCTTGGGCGGACAGAACACTGAAGCTTTCTTT CASSLGGQNTEAFF
TRBJ1-5 . once TRBV6-1 TGTGCCACCACGCCCCCGGGACCGCTAAATCAGCCCCAGCATTTT CATTPPGPLNQPQHF
TRBJ1-2 . . TRBV13 TGTGCCAGCAGCTTAGGGACCTCCAACTATGGCTACACCTTC CASSLGTSNYGYTF
TRBJ2-7 TRBD2 once TRBV15 TGTGCCACCAGCAGAGTAGTAGGAGCTAGCGGATCCTACGAGCAGTACTTC CATSRVVGASGSYEQYF
TRBJ2-7 TRBD2 . TRBV27 TGTGCCAGCAGTCCCGAGGGCGGGACTAGCGCCTCCTACGAGCAGTACTTC CASSPEGGTSASYEQYF
TRBJ1-4 . . TRBV2 TGTGCCAGCAGCCCCGTGGGTGAAAAACTGTTTTTT CASSPVGEKLFF
TRBJ1-5 TRBD1 . TRBV2 TGTGCCAGCGGATACCCAGGGGGTGAGGATCAGCCCCAGCATTTT CASGYPGGEDQPQHF
TRBJ2-6 . . TRBV6-4 TGTGCCAGCAGTGTTAATTCTGGGGCCAACGTCCTGACTTTC CASSVNSGANVLTF
TRBJ2-1 TRBD2 . TRBV5-1 TGCGCCAGCAGAGAGCTTGGGAGGGGAATCGAAGATGAGCAGTTCTTC CASRELGRGIEDEQFF
TRBJ1-1 . . TRBV19 TGTGCCAGTAGTATTACCCAAAGAGCGGCCGTGAACACTGAAGCTTTCTTT CASSITQRAAVNTEAFF
TRBJ1-2 . . TRBV6-1 TGTGCCAGCAGTGAAGCCCACCCCAGGGGAGGCTATGGCTACACCTTC CASSEAHPRGGYGYTF
TRBJ1-5 . . TRBV7-2 TGTGCCAGCAGCTCGAGACAGGGCAATCAGCCCCAGCATTTT CASSSRQGNQPQHF
TRBJ1-2 . . TRBV27 TGTGCCAGCAGTTTTTTTGGGGGACCCAGCTATGGCTACACCTTC CASSFFGGPSYGYTF
TRBJ2-1 . . TRBV28 TGTGCCAGCAGTTTAGGTCGCGGGACACTAAACAATGAGCAGTTCTTC CASSLGRGTLNNEQFF
TRBJ1-1 . . TRBV2 TGTGCCAGCAGGGACGGAGGGGCCTGGGGCACTGAAGCTTTCTTT CASRDGGAWGTEAFF
TRBJ2-2 TRBD2 . TRBV7-9 TGTGCCAGCAGCCCCGGGACTAGCGCCTTCACCGGGGAGCTGTTTTTT CASSPGTSAFTGELFF
TRBJ1-2 TRBD1 . TRBV28 TGTGCCAGCAGGTCAACAGGGGTCGGCAGCTATGGCTACACCTTC CASRSTGVGSYGYTF
TRBJ2-7 . . TRBV7-2 TGTGCCAGCAGTGTTCAGGGTTCGGGCGAGCAGTACTTC CASSVQGSGEQYF
TRBJ2-6 TRBD1 . TRBV28 TGTGCCAGCAGTCCACAGGGGCCCGGGGCCAACGTCCTGACTTTC CASSPQGPGANVLTF
TRBJ2-1 TRBD2 . TRBV9 TGTGCCAGCAGCCCGCGGACTAGCGGGGGAAGCTCCTACAATGAGCAGTTCTTC CASSPRTSGGSSYNEQFF
TRBJ2-7 . . TRBV19 TGTGCCAGTAGTCCACAGGGCTACGAGCAGTACTTC CASSPQGYEQYF
TRBJ1-2 . . TRBV6-5 TGTGCCAGCAGTGCTTCGGGGGATGGCTACACCTTC CASSASGDGYTF
TRBJ2-1 TRBD2 . TRBV27 TGTGCCAGCAGTTTTAGCGGGAGGGCCAATGAGCAGTTCTTC CASSFSGRANEQFF
TRBJ1-2 . . TRBV7-9 TGTGCCAGCAGCTTACAGGGCTTGAAGGGCTACACCTTC CASSLQGLKGYTF
TRBJ2-1 . . TRBV28 TGTGCCAGCAGTTCCCTTAAGACAGCTATCTCCTACAATGAGCAGTTCTTC CASSSLKTAISYNEQFF
TRBJ1-4 . . TRBV5-4 TGTGCCAGCAGCCTGGGCGGTGCAACTAATGAAAAACTGTTTTTT CASSLGGATNEKLFF
TRBJ1-5 . . TRBV4-1 TGCGCCAGCAGCCAAGTCGGCCAGGGAAAGGGGTCCCAGCATTTT CASSQVGQGKGSQHF
TRBJ2-5 . . TRBV5-1 TGCGCCAGCAGCTTGTTGGGCCCACAAGAGACCCAGTACTTC CASSLLGPQETQYF
TRBJ2-1 TRBD2 . TRBV12-5 TGTGCTAGTGGTTTGGCTAGCGGGAGGGGCAATGAGCAGTTCTTC CASGLASGRGNEQFF
TRBJ2-2 TRBD2 . TRBV7-2 TGTGCCAGCAGCTTACGACCGGCGGGAGGCCTGAGCACCGGGGAGCTGTTTTTT CASSLRPAGGLSTGELFF
TRBJ2-5 . once TRBV11-3 TGTGCCAGCAGCGGGACGGTGGGAGAGACCCAGTACTTC CASSGTVGETQYF
TRBJ2-1 . . TRBV5-1 TGCGCCAGCAGCTTGTACGCGGGAAGGTACAATGAGCAGTTCTTC CASSLYAGRYNEQFF
TRBJ2-3 . . TRBV28 TGTGCCATCCCTGACCGACAGTCAGATACGCAGTATTTT CAIPDRQSDTQYF
TRBJ1-2 TRBD1 . TRBV19 TGTGCCAGTAGTATCGTGGGACAGGGGGGGTATGGCTACACCTTC CASSIVGQGGYGYTF
TRBJ2-5 . . TRBV5-1 TGCGCCAGCGGCCGGGAACAAGAGACCCAGTACTTC CASGREQETQYF
TRBJ1-2 TRBD1 . TRBV7-3 TGTGCCAGCAGCATGAGACAGGGTCATGGCTACACCTTC CASSMRQGHGYTF
TRBJ1-3 . . TRBV6-5 TGTGCCAGCACCGGACGGATCTCTGGAAACACCATATATTTT CASTGRISGNTIYF
TRBJ1-2 . . TRBV6-1 TGTGCCAGCAGTGAAGCGCTGCAGGGCTACTATGGCTACACCTTC CASSEALQGYYGYTF
TRBJ2-3 TRBD2 . TRBV5-4 TGTGCCAGCAGCCTCAACCGGGGGTTAGCGGGCACCGATACGCAGTATTTT CASSLNRGLAGTDTQYF
TRBJ1-5 TRBD1 . TRBV30 TGTGCCTGGAGTTCATACAGGGGCAATAGCAATCAGCCCCAGCATTTT CAWSSYRGNSNQPQHF
TRBJ1-4 TRBD1 . TRBV29-1 TGCAGCGTTGAAGATCCAGGGGGAATAAATGAAAAACTGTTTTTT CSVEDPGGINEKLFF
TRBJ1-2 TRBD1 . TRBV29-1 TGCAGCGTAAGACAGGGGTCCTATGGCTACACCTTC CSVRQGSYGYTF
TRBJ2-3 . . TRBV11-2 TGTGCCAGCAGCTTAAAGGCCCGGGCAGGGGACACAGATACGCAGTATTTT CASSLKARAGDTDTQYF